This T cell receptor (beta chain) was recovered during a study of T cells after yellow fever vaccination. CDR3 length: 13 amino acids. V shed 5 bases and J shed 5 bases, with 10 bases lying between them. CDR1 and CDR2 (germline): SGHRS, YFSETQ. TCRdb re-analysed the 5' RACE reads in MiXCR, keeping a single row per CDR3 protein. The sample records fewer than 500,000 distinct CDR3 sequences, 18% being singletons. This specimen was PBMCs, taken before the yellow fever booster vaccination. This receptor was obtained from a man between 18 and 35 years old who received the YFV17D yellow fever vaccine. This chain links TRBV5-1 with TRBJ1-4; D unresolved. The CDR3 sequence is CASSREENEKLFF. The CDR3 nucleotides are TGCGCCAGCAGTAGGGAAGAAAATGAAAAACTGTTTTTT.